This T cell receptor beta chain is from a study of CD8+CD57+ T cells in acquired aplastic anemia. Study overall: CD4+ and CD8+ cells, once sorted, gave DNA averaging approximately 3 ug.

Study findings and constraints: Found in both controls and patients were approximately 30 CD8+ CDR3 sequences.

The template for TCR beta VDJ and CDR3 sequence profiling was genomic DNA. One entry per CDR3 protein results from TCRdb running MiXCR on the reads. The table shows 250,000 to 300,000 distinct CDR3 sequences, with 45% to 65% occurring only once. This CDR3 spans 14 amino acids. CDR1 is SGHDN and CDR2 is FVKESK in the germline V gene. In its sample, this clonotype was seen many times. Its antigen is unknown. One end of the junction varies from germline; a read error may be responsible. V usage is TRBV14 and J usage is TRBJ1-2; D is undetermined. The TCR originated in a human donor with severe aplastic anemia or a healthy control (not recorded which). Sequenced sample: sorted CD4+, CD8+, or CD8+CD57+ T cells (not recorded which) from PBMCs. This chain's CDR3 is CASSQDRNNNGYTF. The CDR3 DNA reads as TGTGCCAGCAGCCAAGACCGAAATAACAATGGCTACACCTTC.